The 6 T cell receptor beta chains listed next were all sequenced from one sample in a study of T cells in Graves' hyperthyroidism and ophthalmopathy. Using RNA transcripts as the source, TCR beta CDR3 regions were amplified. The HTBI set primed first-round TCR CDR3 RT-PCR. TCRdb recomputed calls from the multiplex PCR reads with MiXCR, one row per CDR3 protein. Among roughly 500,000 distinct CDR3 sequences listed, 46% were seen once. The sample was peripheral blood or thyroid tissue (not recorded which). These receptors were obtained from an adult woman with Graves' disease, either hyperthyroidism or ophthalmopathy (not recorded which).

The CDR3 DNA reads as TGTGCCAGTAGCGGCTTCGACAGGGGTTATAATTCACCCCTCCACTTT. Protein: CASSGFDRGYNSPLHF. The rearrangement links TRBV19 to TRBJ1-6; 8 bases are a match to TRBD1. The CDR3 loop spans 16 amino acids. V trimming: 6 bases; J trimming: 4 bases; junction bases outside the gene matches: 8. Germline CDR1 LNHDA, CDR2 SQIVND (reference sequence).

In this sample, this clonotype turned up many times. This chain joins TRBV20-1 and TRBJ1-2; TRBD1 might be the D (6 bases). CDR3 length equals 14 residues. CDR1 DFQATT and CDR2 SNEGSKA come from the germline V gene (reference sequence). V gave up 6 bases and J gave up 5 bases, with 19 bases separating them. CDR3 nucleotides: TGCAGTGCAGGGGGAAGCCCAGAGTTTTATGGCTACACCTTC. Translating it yields CSAGGSPEFYGYTF.

This chain uses TRBV5-1 with TRBJ1-1, with D uncertain. The ends were cut back, 4 bases at V and 5 bases at J, with 12 bases in the middle. Germline CDR1 SGHRS, CDR2 YFSETQ. The length of the CDR3 is 13 residues. DNA of the CDR3: TGCGCCAGCAGCCTCGGGCGGAGGACTGAAGCTTTCTTT. Translation gives CASSLGRRTEAFF.

Only one count was recorded for this clonotype. A junction boundary mismatches the germline segment, possibly from a read error. The chain uses TRBV7-9 and TRBJ2-6, with a weak D call TRBD1 (6 bases). Germline-derived CDR1 and CDR2 are SEHNR and FQNEAQ (reference sequence). The CDR3 has 18 residues. Here the CDR3 DNA reads TGTACCAGCACCGGCACGTACAGGGTGGAATCTGGGGCCAACGTCCTGACTTTC. Translation gives CTSTGTYRVESGANVLTF.

CDR3 protein: CASTRASQPQHF. CDR3 bases: TGTGCCAGCACGAGAGCGTCTCAGCCCCAGCATTTT. The chain carries TRBV6-6 and TRBJ1-5; D not resolved. V was shortened by 7 bases and J by 6 bases, with 10 bases between the two germline ends. This CDR3 region has 12 residues. The germline gives CDR1 MNHNY, CDR2 SVGAGI (reference sequence).

This clonotype was counted between two and nine times. This chain uses TRBV29-1 with TRBJ2-3; D is possibly TRBD1 (5 bases). Germline-derived CDR1 and CDR2 are SQVTM and ANQGSEA. The CDR3 length is 14 residues. V lost 1 base and J 8 bases, leaving 16 bases between the germline ends. DNA of the CDR3: TGCAGCGTTGAAGTGGCAGGGAACTTCGGTACGCAGTATTTT. Amino acids: CSVEVAGNFGTQYF.